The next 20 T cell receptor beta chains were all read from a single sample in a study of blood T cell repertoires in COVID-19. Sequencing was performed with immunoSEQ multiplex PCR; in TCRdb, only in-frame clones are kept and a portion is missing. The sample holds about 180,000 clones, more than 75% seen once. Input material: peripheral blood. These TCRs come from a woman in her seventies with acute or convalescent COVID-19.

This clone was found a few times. For the CDR3, the DNA is TGTGCCAGTAGCTCGTCTTGGACACCTCCGACAGGGGTGAACACCATATATTTT. Its translation is CASSSSWTPPTGVNTIYF. The V gene is TRBV19, the J gene TRBJ1-3; the match to TRBD1 covers 8 bases. In germline, CDR1 is LNHDA, CDR2 SQIVND (reference sequence). CDR3 length: 18 residues. V dropped 6 bases and J dropped 7; count of bases not matched to a gene: 20.

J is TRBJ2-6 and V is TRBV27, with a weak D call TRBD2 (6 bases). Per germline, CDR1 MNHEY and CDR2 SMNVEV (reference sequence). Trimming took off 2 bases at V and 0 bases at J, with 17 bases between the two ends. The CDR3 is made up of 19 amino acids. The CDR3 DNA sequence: TGTGCCAGCAGTTTAACCCCAGGGAGGCTTGCCTCTGGGGCCAACGTCCTGACTTTC. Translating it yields CASSLTPGRLASGANVLTF.

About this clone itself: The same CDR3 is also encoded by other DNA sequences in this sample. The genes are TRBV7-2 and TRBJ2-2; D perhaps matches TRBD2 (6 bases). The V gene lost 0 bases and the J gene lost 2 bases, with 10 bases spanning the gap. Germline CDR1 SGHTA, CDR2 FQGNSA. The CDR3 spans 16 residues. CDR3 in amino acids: CASSLAGGANTGELFF. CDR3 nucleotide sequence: TGTGCCAGCAGCTTAGCCGGAGGGGCTAACACCGGGGAGCTGTTTTTT. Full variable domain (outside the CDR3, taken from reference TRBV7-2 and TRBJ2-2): GAGVSQSPSNKVTEKGKDVELRCDPISGHTALYWYRQSLGQGLEFLIYFQGNSAPDKSGLPSDRFSAERTGGSVSTLTIQRTQQEDSAVYLCASSLAGGANTGELFFGEGSRLTVL.

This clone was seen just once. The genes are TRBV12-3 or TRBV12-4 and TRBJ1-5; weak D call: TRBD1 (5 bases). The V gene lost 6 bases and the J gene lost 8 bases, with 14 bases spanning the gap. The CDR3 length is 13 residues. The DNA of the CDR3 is TGTGCCAGCAGCCCACAGGTGGTCGAGCCCCAGCATTTT. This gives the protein CASSPQVVEPQHF.

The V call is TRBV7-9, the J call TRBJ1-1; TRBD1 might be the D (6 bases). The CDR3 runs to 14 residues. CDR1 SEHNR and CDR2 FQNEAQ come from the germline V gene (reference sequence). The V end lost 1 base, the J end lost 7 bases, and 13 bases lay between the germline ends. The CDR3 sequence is CASSLVQGQIEAFF. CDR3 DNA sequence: TGTGCCAGCAGCTTAGTACAGGGTCAGATTGAAGCTTTCTTT.

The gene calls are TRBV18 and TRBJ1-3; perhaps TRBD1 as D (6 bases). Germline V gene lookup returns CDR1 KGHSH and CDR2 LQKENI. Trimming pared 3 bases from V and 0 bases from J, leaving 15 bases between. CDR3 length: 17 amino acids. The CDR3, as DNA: TGTGCCAGCTCACCCCTAATACCGGACAGCTCTGGAAACACCATATATTTT. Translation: CASSPLIPDSSGNTIYF. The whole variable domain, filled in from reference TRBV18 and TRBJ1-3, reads NAGVMQNPRHLVRRRGQEARLRCSPMKGHSHVYWYRQLPEEGLKFMVYLQKENIIDESGMPKERFSAEFPKEGPSILRIQQVVRGDSAAYFCASSPLIPDSSGNTIYFGEGSWLTVV.

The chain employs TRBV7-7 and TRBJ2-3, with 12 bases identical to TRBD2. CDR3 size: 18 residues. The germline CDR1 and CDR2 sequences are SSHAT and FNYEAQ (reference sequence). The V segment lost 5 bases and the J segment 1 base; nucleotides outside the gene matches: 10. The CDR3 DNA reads TGTGCCAGCAGCAAACTCTCCGGGACTAGCGGGCGCACAGATACGCAGTATTTT. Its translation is CASSKLSGTSGRTDTQYF.

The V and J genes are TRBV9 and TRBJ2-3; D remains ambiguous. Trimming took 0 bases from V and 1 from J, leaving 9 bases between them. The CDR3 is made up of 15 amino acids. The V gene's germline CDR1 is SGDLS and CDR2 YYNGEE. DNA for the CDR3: TGTGCCAGCAGCGTAGCTCGTCAGGGCACAGATACGCAGTATTTT. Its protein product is CASSVARQGTDTQYF.

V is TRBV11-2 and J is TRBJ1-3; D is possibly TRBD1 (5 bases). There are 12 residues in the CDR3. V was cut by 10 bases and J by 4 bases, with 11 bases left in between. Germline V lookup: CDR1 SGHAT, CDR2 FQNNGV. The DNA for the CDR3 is TGTGCCACCCTGGGGGGAGGAAACACCATATATTTT. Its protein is CATLGGGNTIYF.

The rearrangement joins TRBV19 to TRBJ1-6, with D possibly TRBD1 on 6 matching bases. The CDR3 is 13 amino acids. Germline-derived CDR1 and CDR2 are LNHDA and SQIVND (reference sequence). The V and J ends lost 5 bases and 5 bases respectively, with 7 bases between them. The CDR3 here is CASSWTDNSPLHF. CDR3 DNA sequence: TGTGCCAGTAGTTGGACAGATAATTCACCCCTCCACTTT. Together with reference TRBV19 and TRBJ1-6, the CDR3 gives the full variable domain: DGGITQSPKYLFRKEGQNVTLSCEQNLNHDAMYWYRQDPGQGLRLIYYSQIVNDFQKGDIAEGYSVSREKKESFPLTVTSAQKNPTAFYLCASSWTDNSPLHFGNGTRLTVT.

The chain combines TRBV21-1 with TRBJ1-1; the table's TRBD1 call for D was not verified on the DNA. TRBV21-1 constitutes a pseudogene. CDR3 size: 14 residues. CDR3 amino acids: CASRINRESTEAFF. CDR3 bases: TGTGCCAGCAGAATAAACAGGGAGAGCACTGAAGCTTTCTTT.

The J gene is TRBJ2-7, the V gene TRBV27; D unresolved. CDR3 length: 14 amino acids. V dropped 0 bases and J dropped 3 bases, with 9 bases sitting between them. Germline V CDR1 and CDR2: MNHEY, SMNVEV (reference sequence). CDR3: CASSLSQHGYEQYF. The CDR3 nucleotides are TGTGCCAGCAGTTTATCCCAACATGGCTACGAGCAGTACTTC.

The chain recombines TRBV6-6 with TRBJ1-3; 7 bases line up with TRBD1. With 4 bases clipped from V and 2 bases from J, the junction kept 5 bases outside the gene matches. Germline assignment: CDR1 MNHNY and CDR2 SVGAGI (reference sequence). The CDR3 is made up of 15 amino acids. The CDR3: CASSFGQDTGNTIYF. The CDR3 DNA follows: TGTGCCAGCAGTTTTGGACAGGACACTGGAAACACCATATATTTT.

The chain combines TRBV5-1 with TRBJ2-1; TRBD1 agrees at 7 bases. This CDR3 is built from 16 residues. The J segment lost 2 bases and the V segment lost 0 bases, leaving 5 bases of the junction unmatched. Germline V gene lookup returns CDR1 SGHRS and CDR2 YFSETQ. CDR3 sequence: CASSLGQGPPYNEQFF. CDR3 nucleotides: TGCGCCAGCAGCTTGGGACAGGGTCCCCCCTACAATGAGCAGTTCTTC.

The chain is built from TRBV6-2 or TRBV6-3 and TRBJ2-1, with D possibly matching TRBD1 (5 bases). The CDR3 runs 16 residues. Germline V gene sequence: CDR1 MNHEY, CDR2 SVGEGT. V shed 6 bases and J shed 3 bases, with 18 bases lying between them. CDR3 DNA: TGTGCCAGCAGCGATCTTACAGGTGGGTTCTACAATGAGCAGTTCTTC. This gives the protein CASSDLTGGFYNEQFF.

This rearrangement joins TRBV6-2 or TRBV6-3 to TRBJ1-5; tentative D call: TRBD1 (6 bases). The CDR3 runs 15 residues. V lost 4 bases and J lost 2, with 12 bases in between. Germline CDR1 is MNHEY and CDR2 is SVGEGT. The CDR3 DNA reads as TGTGCCAGCAGTTTCGACAGGAAGGGCAATCAGCCCCAGCATTTT. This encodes CASSFDRKGNQPQHF.

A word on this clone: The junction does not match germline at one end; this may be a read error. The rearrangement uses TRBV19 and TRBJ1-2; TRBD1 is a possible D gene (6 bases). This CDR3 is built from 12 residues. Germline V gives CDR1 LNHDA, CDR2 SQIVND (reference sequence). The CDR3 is CASRIGGDGYTF. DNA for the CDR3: TGTGCCAGTCGTATAGGGGGGGATGGCTACACCTTC.

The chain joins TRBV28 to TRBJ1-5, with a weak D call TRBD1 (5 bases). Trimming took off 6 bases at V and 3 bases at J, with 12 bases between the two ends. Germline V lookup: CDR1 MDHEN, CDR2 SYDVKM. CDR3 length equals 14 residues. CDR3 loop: CASSPGGNNQPQHF. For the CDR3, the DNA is TGTGCCAGCAGCCCGGGGGGGAACAATCAGCCCCAGCATTTT.

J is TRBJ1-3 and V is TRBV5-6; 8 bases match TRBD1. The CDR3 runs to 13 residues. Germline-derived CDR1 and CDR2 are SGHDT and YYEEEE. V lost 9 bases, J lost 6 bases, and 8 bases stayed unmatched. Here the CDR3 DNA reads TGTGCCAACCGGACAGGGAGGGAAAACACCATATATTTT. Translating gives CANRTGRENTIYF.

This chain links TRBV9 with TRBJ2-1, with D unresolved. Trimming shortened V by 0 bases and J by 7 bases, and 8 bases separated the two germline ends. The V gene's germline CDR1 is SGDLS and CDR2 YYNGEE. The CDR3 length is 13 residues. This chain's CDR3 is CASSVGDLNEQFF. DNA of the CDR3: TGTGCCAGCAGCGTAGGAGATTTGAATGAGCAGTTCTTC.